Listed here is a single T cell receptor (beta chain). Which antigen it targets is not known. No base quality values were provided; no much bigger clone lies one nucleotide off. The data stem from a study of T-cell reconstitution after alpha-beta-depleted transplantation in children listed by TCRdb under 2016. Regarding the research as a whole: The study quantitatively tracked T-cell immune reconstitution after TCRalphabeta/CD19-depleted allogeneic hematopoietic cell transplantation in children using TCR repertoire profiling.

The V and J ends are trimmed by 7 bases and 3 bases, leaving 18 bases between them. CDR1 and CDR2 were assigned from the germline V gene as MDHEN and SYDVKM. There are 15 amino acids in the CDR3, from cysteine to phenylalanine inclusive. Kept here is only the CDR3 DNA, which spans 45 bases and is read in frame from base 1. The library was obtained by PCR. The sequencing machine was an Illumina HiSeq 2500. TCR libraries were prepared with molecular barcoding, using unique molecular identifiers to normalize TCRbeta repertoire quantification. TCRdb reran the public reads through fastp at Q25 and MiXCR, keeping productive beta chains. Rows merge per CDR3 protein into single entries with the most common DNA and genes. In all, the sample holds around 480,000 distinct CDR3 sequences, and about 30% of those were seen once. Around 2.5% of the sample is taken by the ten largest.

The rearranged segments are TRBV28 and TRBJ1-2; the D gene is possibly TRBD1, with 6 bases matching. The source material was PBMCs from the stem cell graft donor, sampled from the stem cell graft. This TCR was recovered from a human donor who donated a stem cell graft to a child with aplastic anemia. In nucleotides, the sequence is TGTGCCAGCACCAAACTCGACAGGTACGACTATGGCTACACCTTC. Its translation reads: CASTKLDRYDYGYTF.